This T cell receptor beta chain was captured in a study of vaccination effects on CD4 cells after COVID-19. Turning to the study itself: Vaccination followed sampling of two convalescent patients by 16 days and one week respectively.

Study-wide points: Among infection- and vaccine-induced clones, marked clonal contraction occurred late after vaccination.

On this clone itself: Its target is not known.

Expansion of antigen-specific CD4+ T cells with viral peptide pools was carried out by the ViraFEST assay before sequencing. It was after 10 days of culture that CD4+ T cells were isolated. PCR showed that the person got SARS-CoV-2 infection at some point between March and December 2020. Wells of a few million PBMC each were grown with 8.5 to 10 IU/ml IL-2 and about 9.6 ug/ml peptides. With an HIV-1 Nef peptide pool, the negative control culture was set up. Germline CDR1 and CDR2: SNHLY and FYNNEI. The CDR3 runs to 16 residues. The trim removed 6 bases at V and 6 bases at J, leaving 12 bases unmatched. Produced via immunoSEQ multiplex PCR; TCRdb's table is partial and in-frame only. The sample has 70,000 or so clones, around 70% seen once.

The chain carries TRBV2 and TRBJ1-5; TRBD1 aligns across 9 bases. The receptor comes from a human donor who had a prior SARS-CoV-2 infection. The material sequenced was CD4+ T cells from PBMCs cultured with HIV peptides, taken before COVID-19 vaccination. As for subset: HIV-1 Nef peptide pool negative control/reference culture. CDR3 in DNA: TGTGCCAGCAGCAGAGAGGGGACAGGGTTTAGTCAGCCCCAGCATTTT. It yields the protein CASSREGTGFSQPQHF. Complete variable domain (other parts from reference TRBV2 and TRBJ1-5): EPEVTQTPSHQVTQMGQEVILRCVPISNHLYFYWYRQILGQKVEFLVSFYNNEISEKSEIFDDQFSVERPDGSNFTLKIRSTKLEDSAMYFCASSREGTGFSQPQHFGDGTRLSIL.